This is a list of T cell receptor beta chains from one sample in a study of glioma-infiltrating T cells after dendritic cell vaccination. Measured with immunoSEQ multiplex PCR; TCRdb has only the in-frame clones, and not every one. Of more than 95,000 clones listed, roughly 90% are singletons. The sample consisted of blood, taken after dendritic cell vaccination. These receptors were collected from a human donor with glioblastoma. CDR3s include the opening cysteine and the closing phenylalanine or tryptophan. D genes are given only for firm matches. A row's size may be missing; if present it is once, few, many or a size class.

clone_size j_call d_call v_call cdr3_aa cdr3_nt
- TRBJ2-3 - TRBV7-8 CASSFTRASTDTQYF TGTGCCAGCAGCTTTACTAGGGCTAGCACAGATACGCAGTATTTT
- TRBJ2-1 TRBD2 TRBV7-2 CAGSLSSGTYNEQFF TGTGCCGGCAGTTTGTCTAGCGGAACTTACAATGAGCAGTTCTTC
- TRBJ1-2 TRBD1 TRBV6-1 CASRQPGQGAGGYTF TGTGCCAGCAGACAACCGGGACAGGGGGCGGGTGGCTACACCTTC
- TRBJ2-1 TRBD2 TRBV7-2 CASSLGLAGGKPFF TGTGCCAGCAGCTTAGGACTAGCGGGAGGAAAACCGTTCTTC
- TRBJ2-7 TRBD1 TRBV5-1 CASSLAWDSPLVGLSYEQYF TGCGCCAGCAGCTTGGCCTGGGACAGCCCCCTGGTGGGCCTTTCCTACGAGCAGTACTTC
- TRBJ1-2 - TRBV5-1 CASSSGTHYGYTF TGCGCCAGCAGCAGCGGGACCCACTATGGCTACACCTTC
- TRBJ2-5 - TRBV10-1 CASSDGRRGTQYF TGCGCCAGCAGTGATGGCAGGAGGGGGACCCAGTACTTC
- TRBJ1-5 TRBD1 TRBV2 CASSKQGAGQPQHF TGTGCCAGCAGTAAACAGGGGGCCGGTCAGCCCCAGCATTTT
- TRBJ1-1 - TRBV5-1 CASSVTYTNTEAFF TGCGCCAGCAGCGTGACTTACACGAACACTGAAGCTTTCTTT
- TRBJ2-5 TRBD1 TRBV10-1 CASSSGTEETQYF TGCGCCAGCAGTTCCGGGACAGAAGAGACCCAGTACTTC
- TRBJ1-1 - TRBV29-1 CSFYGNLNTEAFF TGCAGCTTTTACGGGAACCTGAACACTGAAGCTTTCTTT
- TRBJ2-1 TRBD1 TRBV10-3 CATKAGGAAYNEQFF TGTGCCACCAAAGCAGGGGGCGCTGCCTACAATGAGCAGTTCTTC
once TRBJ1-2 TRBD1 TRBV2 CASRGGTDYGYTF TGTGCCAGCAGGGGTGGGACAGACTATGGCTACACCTTC
- TRBJ1-2 - TRBV6-5 CASTQTANSNYGYTF TGTGCCAGCACCCAGACAGCGAACTCTAACTATGGCTACACCTTC
- TRBJ2-2 - TRBV5-4 CASSPPLGSGNTGELFF TGTGCCAGCAGCCCCCCGTTGGGTAGCGGGAACACCGGGGAGCTGTTTTTT
- TRBJ2-3 TRBD2 TRBV25-1 CASEDSGRADTQYF TGTGCCAGTGAGGATAGCGGGAGGGCAGATACGCAGTATTTT
- TRBJ1-2 - TRBV5-6 CASSDTGGNGYTF TGTGCCAGCAGCGACACCGGGGGGAATGGCTACACCTTC
- TRBJ2-2 - TRBV5-4 CASSPGTNTGELFF TGTGCCAGCAGCCCCGGGACGAACACCGGGGAGCTGTTTTTT
- TRBJ1-2 TRBD1 TRBV9 CASSIGQGGDYGYTF TGTGCCAGCAGCATTGGACAGGGCGGAGACTATGGCTACACCTTC
- TRBJ2-7 TRBD1 TRBV7-8 CASSFGTAVSYEQYF TGTGCCAGCAGCTTCGGGACAGCAGTATCCTACGAGCAGTACTTC
- TRBJ1-1 TRBD1 TRBV5-1 CASSSTGDAEAFF TGCGCCAGCAGCTCGACAGGGGACGCTGAAGCTTTCTTT
- TRBJ1-5 - TRBV7-9 CASSLEGGNQPQHF TGTGCCAGCAGCTTAGAGGGGGGCAATCAGCCCCAGCATTTT
- TRBJ1-1 TRBD1 TRBV6-1 CASGPTGVGTEAFF TGTGCCAGCGGTCCGACAGGGGTGGGCACTGAAGCTTTCTTT
- TRBJ1-6 - TRBV11-2 CASSSPGSPLHF TGTGCCAGCAGCTCGCCGGGTTCACCCCTCCACTTT
- TRBJ1-2 TRBD1 TRBV30 CAWSREVFGTGGPNNYGYTF TGTGCCTGGAGTAGAGAAGTATTCGGGACAGGGGGCCCTAATAACTATGGCTACACCTTC
few TRBJ2-1 TRBD2 TRBV7-9 CASSSAAGGAGYEQFF TGTGCCAGCAGCTCTGCCGCGGGGGGCGCAGGCTATGAGCAGTTCTTC
- TRBJ2-7 - TRBV5-4 CASSFPGGVDEQYF TGTGCCAGCAGCTTCCCCGGGGGAGTCGACGAGCAGTACTTC
- TRBJ2-2 TRBD1 TRBV5-4 CASSRKRQGSTGELFF TGTGCCAGCAGCCGGAAGCGACAGGGGAGCACCGGGGAGCTGTTTTTT
- TRBJ1-1 TRBD1 TRBV11-2 CASSSYRGEGTEAFF TGTGCCAGCAGCTCCTACAGGGGCGAGGGCACTGAAGCTTTCTTT
- TRBJ2-7 TRBD1 TRBV5-4 CASSSGTVHPGEQYF TGTGCCAGCAGTTCCGGGACAGTCCATCCAGGCGAGCAGTACTTC
- TRBJ1-4 - TRBV27 CASSPRAGEKLFF TGTGCCAGCAGTCCCAGGGCTGGTGAAAAACTGTTTTTT
- TRBJ2-7 - TRBV2 CASSEAYEQYF TGTGCCAGCAGTGAAGCCTACGAGCAGTACTTC
- TRBJ2-3 TRBD2 TRBV11-3 CASSLGLAGVTDTQYF TGTGCCAGCAGCCTAGGACTAGCGGGAGTAACAGATACGCAGTATTTT
- TRBJ1-1 TRBD1 TRBV7-9 CASSQGPRHAFF TGTGCCAGCTCACAGGGGCCCAGGCACGCTTTCTTT
- TRBJ2-2 TRBD2 TRBV4-1 CASSRIAGDYTGELFF TGCGCCAGCAGCCGCATAGCGGGAGATTACACCGGGGAGCTGTTTTTT
- TRBJ2-1 TRBD1 TRBV27 CASRPGQSYRGQFF TGTGCCAGCCGTCCCGGACAGTCCTACAGGGGGCAGTTCTTC
- TRBJ2-3 TRBD2 TRBV19 CASSIGDLGRPTDTQYF TGTGCCAGTAGTATAGGGGACCTCGGGAGGCCCACAGATACGCAGTATTTT
- TRBJ2-7 - TRBV6-5 CASYPAGKSYEQYF TGTGCCAGCTACCCTGCAGGAAAATCCTACGAGCAGTACTTC
once TRBJ2-1 - TRBV6-1 CASSEIAGASGEQFF TGTGCCAGCAGTGAGATTGCGGGGGCAAGCGGCGAGCAGTTCTTC
- TRBJ1-4 - TRBV25-1 CASSDRQGSGGEKLFF TGTGCCAGCAGTGACCGCCAGGGTTCGGGCGGCGAAAAACTGTTTTTT
- TRBJ2-7 TRBD2 TRBV5-6 CASSFSGGASYEQYF TGTGCCAGCAGCTTTAGCGGGGGGGCTTCCTACGAGCAGTACTTC
- TRBJ2-7 TRBD1 TRBV5-4 CASSSRGQGPYDEQYF TGTGCCAGCAGCTCACGGGGACAGGGCCCGTACGACGAGCAGTACTTC
- TRBJ2-2 - TRBV7-2 CASSSRSNTGELFF TGTGCCAGCAGCTCACGGTCTAACACCGGGGAGCTGTTTTTT
- TRBJ2-1 TRBD2 TRBV5-1 CASSFTGGAVSYNEQFF TGCGCCAGCAGCTTTACGGGGGGGGCAGTTTCTTACAATGAGCAGTTCTTC
- TRBJ2-1 - TRBV25-1 CASSPLDSYNEQFF TGTGCCAGCAGTCCCCTGGACAGCTACAATGAGCAGTTCTTC
- TRBJ1-1 - TRBV30 CAWARGNTEAFF TGTGCCTGGGCGCGGGGAAACACTGAAGCTTTCTTT